The entry below describes one TCR beta chain. This specimen belongs to a study of OX40 agonist ivuxolimab in advanced cancers. Turning to the study itself: Patients were infused with ivuxolimab every 2 weeks at 0.01 to 10 mg/kg.

The data were produced by immunoSEQ multiplex PCR, yet TCRdb's version contains in-frame clones alone and is incomplete. The sample consists of 80,000 or so clones, about 93% of them appearing once. This TCR was sampled from an adult with an advanced solid tumor such as melanoma, head and neck, liver or kidney cancer. The sequenced sample was CD4+ or CD8+ T cells sorted from blood, obtained in a trial of the OX40 agonist ivuxolimab.

The CDR3 nucleotides read TGTGCCAGCAGTTTAGTGTGGGCCAAAAACATTCAGTACTTC. Translation: CASSLVWAKNIQYF. The chain recombines TRBV28 with TRBJ2-4, with D uncertain. The CDR3 sequence is 14 residues long. V was shortened by 2 bases and J by 1 base, with 6 bases between the two germline ends. CDR1 is MDHEN and CDR2 is SYDVKM in the germline V gene.